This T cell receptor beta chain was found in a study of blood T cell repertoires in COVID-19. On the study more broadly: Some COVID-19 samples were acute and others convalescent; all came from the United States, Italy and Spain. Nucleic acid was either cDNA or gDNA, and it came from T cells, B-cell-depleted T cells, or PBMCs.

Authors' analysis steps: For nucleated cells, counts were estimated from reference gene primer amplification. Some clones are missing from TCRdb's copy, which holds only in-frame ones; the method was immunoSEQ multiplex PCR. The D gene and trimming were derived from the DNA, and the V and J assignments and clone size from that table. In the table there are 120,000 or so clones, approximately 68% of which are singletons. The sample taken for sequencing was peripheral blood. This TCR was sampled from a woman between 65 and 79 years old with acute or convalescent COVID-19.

The chain's CDR3 is CASSYSAGGGSYEQYF. The CDR3 nucleotides are TGTGCCAGCAGTTACTCGGCGGGGGGGGGATCCTACGAGCAGTACTTC. The V gene is TRBV6-5, the J gene TRBJ2-7, with 9 bases matching TRBD2. Germline V gene data show CDR1 as MNHEY and CDR2 as SVGAGI. This CDR3 has 16 amino acids. Trimming at V came to 0 bases and at J to 1 base, leaving 4 bases not matched to a gene.